This passage covers 16 T cell receptor beta chains from one sample sequenced in a study of human T cells and chemical hapten exposure. TCRdb reprocessed the RACE reads via MiXCR and lists one record per CDR3 protein. The table records around 130,000 distinct CDR3 sequences, 9% to 10% of them present only once. The time point is: healthy volunteer bleed at 2 weeks. Total RNA extraction was carried out from unfractionated whole blood. Material for sequencing was whole blood. Every receptor here comes from a male donor in good health. Some clones in this sample may be carry-over from other donors' samples.

The table lists this clonotype with many counts. The chain has TRBV6-5 and TRBJ1-6; 9 positions agree with TRBD1. The ends lost 7 bases at V and 9 bases at J; junction bases unmatched: 10. This CDR3 is 15 amino acids long. In germline, CDR1 is MNHEY, CDR2 SVGAGI. CDR3 sequence: CASTPGTGTFSPLHF. For the CDR3, the DNA is TGTGCCAGCACCCCTGGGACAGGGACCTTTTCACCCCTCCACTTT.

This clonotype turned up a few times. The V gene is TRBV10-3, the J gene TRBJ1-2; a weak D match, TRBD1 (5 bases). This CDR3 has 13 amino acids. The V end lost 7 bases, the J end lost 1 base, and 10 bases lay between the germline ends. Germline V lookup: CDR1 ENHRY, CDR2 SYGVKD. The DNA of the CDR3 is TGTGCCATCAACCGGGGGGGTAACTATGGCTACACCTTC. The encoded protein is CAINRGGNYGYTF.

This clonotype was seen a few times. V usage is TRBV19 and J usage is TRBJ2-5, with 7 bases lining up with TRBD1. This CDR3 comprises 15 residues. From germline, CDR1 is LNHDA and CDR2 SQIVND (reference sequence). The ends lost 5 bases at V and 2 bases at J; junction bases unmatched: 8. In DNA form, the CDR3 reads TGTGCCAGTAGTGTACGGACAGGAGAACAAGAGACCCAGTACTTC. As protein: CASSVRTGEQETQYF.

This clonotype was counted a few times. CDR3 region: CASRPDRDLGDEQFF. CDR3 bases: TGTGCCAGTAGGCCGGACAGGGACCTAGGGGATGAGCAGTTCTTC. The chain has TRBV19 and TRBJ2-1; 8 bases fit TRBD1. Germline lookup yields CDR1 LNHDA and CDR2 SQIVND (reference sequence). CDR3 length: 15 amino acids. V was clipped by 6 bases and J by 8 bases; unmatched bases: 12.

This clonotype was observed a handful of times. V and J are TRBV11-2 and TRBJ2-1; 9 bases are a match to TRBD1. The CDR3 extends over 16 amino acids. The junction had 12 bases not matched to a gene; V was cut back by 5 bases and J by 7 bases. Germline CDR1 and CDR2: SGHAT and FQNNGV. The CDR3 region has the DNA TGTGCCAGCAGCAGGAAGGGACAGGGCTTAAGTAATGAGCAGTTCTTC. Its translation: CASSRKGQGLSNEQFF.

The chain links TRBV11-2 to TRBJ2-7, with 8 bases fitting TRBD1. Germline assignment: CDR1 SGHAT and CDR2 FQNNGV. The J segment lost 0 bases and the V segment lost 5 bases, leaving 3 bases of the junction unmatched. This CDR3 comprises 14 residues. The CDR3 here is CASSKDRASYEQYF. Written as DNA, the CDR3 is TGTGCCAGCAGCAAGGACAGGGCCTCCTACGAGCAGTACTTC.

Details on this clonotype: The CDR3 does not end in the conserved phenylalanine or tryptophan, so this is likely a read error. V is TRBV7-9 and J is TRBJ1-4, with D perhaps TRBD1 (5 bases). V shed 3 bases and J shed 1 base, with 15 bases lying between them. The CDR3 contains 17 residues. Per germline, CDR1 SEHNR and CDR2 FQNEAQ (reference sequence). For the CDR3, the DNA is TGTGCCAGCAGCTTGTACGGGGGTAGACTAACTAATGAAAAACTGTTTTCT. As protein: CASSLYGGRLTNEKLFS.

This clonotype was seen at least ten times. Relative to the germline gene, one junction end is altered; a read error may explain this. The rearrangement links TRBV7-2 to TRBJ1-3; D is ambiguous. The germline V gene has CDR1 SGHTA and CDR2 FQGNSA. The CDR3 length is 14 residues. CDR3 in amino acids: CASSLAGSGNTIYF. Written as DNA, the CDR3 is TGTGCCAGCAGTTTAGCCGGGAGTGGAAACACCATATATTTT.

The chain carries TRBV11-3 and TRBJ2-1; TRBD1 matches at 7 bases. CDR1 and CDR2 (germline): SGHNT, YENEEA. J lost 1 base, V lost 8 bases, and 11 bases had no gene match. The CDR3 runs to 16 residues. The CDR3 DNA reads TGTGCCAGCGCTTCCCACCAGGGGGTATCCTACAATGAGCAGTTCTTC. This gives the protein CASASHQGVSYNEQFF.

For this clonotype: A read error may be the cause here, since a much bigger clone is one base away. J is TRBJ2-7 and V is TRBV10-3; tentative D call: TRBD2 (6 bases). The CDR3 is made up of 15 amino acids. Germline loops: CDR1 ENHRY, CDR2 SYGVKD. As DNA, the CDR3 is TGTGCCAACAGTGAGTCGGGGACGGGGGACTACGAGCAGTACTTC. This encodes CANSESGTGDYEQYF.

This clonotype was seen repeatedly, ten times or more. The chain joins TRBV4-2 to TRBJ1-6; 7 nucleotides agree with TRBD1. V gave up 1 base and J gave up 7 bases; unmatched junction bases: 7. CDR1 is LGHNA, CDR2 YNFKEQ, per germline. The CDR3 is made up of 16 amino acids. The CDR3 bases are TGTGCCAGCAGCCAAGGCGAGGGGGCCTTAAATTCACCCCTCCACTTT. Translating it yields CASSQGEGALNSPLHF.

This clonotype was counted between two and nine times. The rearrangement links TRBV6-2 or TRBV6-3 to TRBJ2-1; either TRBD1 or TRBD2 may supply D (6 bases each). Germline V lookup: CDR1 MNHEY, CDR2 SVGEGT. The V end lost 4 bases, the J end lost 3 bases, and 19 bases lay between the germline ends. The CDR3 has 17 residues. The CDR3 protein is CASSFHMGGYSYNEQFF. The CDR3 DNA reads as TGTGCCAGCAGTTTCCATATGGGGGGCTACAGCTACAATGAGCAGTTCTTC.

V gene TRBV7-8 combines with J gene TRBJ2-3; D possibly corresponds to TRBD1 (6 bases). Germline assignment: CDR1 SGHVS and CDR2 FQNEAQ. The CDR3 has 14 residues. Trimming took off 7 bases at V and 0 bases at J, with 11 bases between the two ends. The chain's CDR3 is CASKGEASTDTQYF. The CDR3, as DNA: TGTGCCAGCAAGGGGGAAGCGAGCACAGATACGCAGTATTTT.

The V and J genes are TRBV12-5 and TRBJ1-6; D is unresolved. From germline, CDR1 is LGHNT and CDR2 FRNRAP. CDR3 length: 16 amino acids. V lost 0 bases and J 8 bases, leaving 14 bases between the germline ends. The CDR3, as DNA: TGTGCTAGTGGTTTGGTGCCTGGGGAGAGCCATTCACCCCTCCACTTT. The encoded protein is CASGLVPGESHSPLHF.

The sample holds many counts of this clonotype. The chain is built from TRBV6-5 and TRBJ2-3, with D perhaps matching TRBD1 or TRBD2 (6 bases each). CDR1 and CDR2 (germline): MNHEY, SVGAGI. V shed 0 bases and J shed 4 bases, with 20 bases lying between them. This CDR3 region has 18 residues. The CDR3 here is CASSYSPVGGSFADTQYF. As DNA, the CDR3 is TGTGCCAGCAGTTACTCGCCTGTCGGGGGCTCTTTCGCAGATACGCAGTATTTT.

Points on this clonotype: A read error is possible here, since a much larger clone lies one base away. The chain couples TRBV4-3 to TRBJ2-4; possibly TRBD2 for D (5 bases). The CDR3 covers 16 residues. Trimming left V 3 bases short and J 6 bases short, with 18 bases between. The V gene's germline CDR1 is LGHNA and CDR2 YSLEER. The CDR3 spells CASSHQLTSSRNIQYF. CDR3 bases: TGCGCCAGCAGCCATCAACTCACATCTAGCCGAAACATTCAGTACTTC.